These T cell receptor beta chains were read from a single sample in a study of cytomegalovirus exposure and HLA in healthy donors. Measured with immunoSEQ multiplex PCR; TCRdb has only the in-frame clones, and not every one. The table lists under 200,000 clones, under 80% of them singletons, with around 2.9% in the top ten. The sequenced sample consisted of PBMCs. Receptor source: a man in his forties in good health and CMV-seronegative. Both conserved end residues are trimmed from each CDR3.

cdr3_aa v_call
ASGWDRGVSGANVLT TRBV12-5
ASSLARLETGYYEQY TRBV7-8
ASSSNGARGSPEAF TRBV6-6
ASSLEGVRETQY TRBV5-1
ASSLVMGTVTDTQY TRBV5-1
ASSQESTSGYGYT TRBV4-3
ASSYSELNTEAF TRBV6-5
ASSYTSYTDTQY TRBV6-5
ASSGLAEYEQY TRBV2
ASSPGASNQPQH TRBV18
ASSLGGGETQY TRBV11-2
ASSASAGSHNEQF TRBV6-4
ASSFSLLTSGSTEQY TRBV27
ASSYVGGESTDTQY TRBV6-5
ASRTTGVTYEQY TRBV28
ASSSWDRAAEAF TRBV7-8
ASSQEGGLAGGTDTQY TRBV4-1
ASSGDTIFSGANVLT TRBV4-2
ASSLESSGGSYEQY TRBV5-1
ASRRWTSGVGQSTDTQY TRBV19
ASSGTYGREKLF TRBV7-2
ASSQEGQANTEAF TRBV4-2
ASSPQTRLGYGYT TRBV6-5
ASSPEQDGTDTQY TRBV18
ASSLWSTATNEKLF TRBV11-1
AWTTEAGEQY TRBV30
ASTPASGETQY TRBV5-1
ASSYFGGRSTDTQY TRBV6-6
ASSSERVGTQY TRBV11-3
ASSIGAGNYGYT TRBV19
AWSYRGLNIQY TRBV30
ASSQADMGGNTIY TRBV4-2
ASSPRQGDGYT TRBV18
ASSLEEARNTIY TRBV11-2
AWRAQGGATQY TRBV30
AGSLAGGRTDTQY TRBV11-2
ASSYGAGGQETQY TRBV6-5
ASTNPAGENTEAF TRBV5-1
ASSLRYPGDADTQY TRBV4-1
ASSFGDRENEKLF TRBV5-6
ASSLGRSSYEQY TRBV7-2
ASSLDGAWDEQY TRBV11-2
ASSIQGRSSTDTQY TRBV19
ASSREASTDTQY TRBV18
ASRPTGTGALANTGELF TRBV27
ASSLDMNYGYT TRBV6-1
ASSQPPRGATQKQGNEKLF TRBV23-1
AGGGWGYEQY TRBV30
ASSLGGGTYNEQF TRBV11-2
ASSGAKLSYEQY TRBV7-2
ASGLVRPGELF TRBV12-5
ASSLRGQGVLAF TRBV5-1
ASSSRDSRYNEQF TRBV5-1